This T cell receptor (beta chain) was recovered during a study of radiotherapy plus CTLA-4 blockade in lung cancer. Study as a whole: Disease control was achieved by roughly 32% of patients, and objective responses by about 17%.

Worth noting for this clone: As yet, its antigen is unknown.

People whose metastatic non-small-cell lung cancer was chemo-refractory got focal radiation along with CTLA-4 blockade by ipilimumab. General observations from the study: Early blood T cell clone dynamics reportedly forecast response best, with interferon-beta. Tumor-origin TCR clones grew in blood after radiotherapy plus ipilimumab.

This CDR3 spans 15 amino acids. V was pared by 3 bases and J by 3 bases, with 14 bases between. CDR1 and CDR2 (germline): LNHDA, SQIVND (reference sequence). This table comes from immunoSEQ multiplex PCR, and its TCRdb copy is limited to in-frame clones, with some not included. The sample holds tens of thousands of clones; roughly 80% are singletons and the top ten take about 26%. The sample in question was peripheral blood, obtained from a patient treated with radiotherapy plus ipilimumab. This receptor was taken from a human donor with non-small cell lung cancer that progressed on radiotherapy plus ipilimumab. The rearrangement links TRBV19 to TRBJ1-1, with D maybe TRBD1 (6 bases). CDR3 sequence: CASSIGVTGYTEAFF. The DNA for the CDR3 is TGTGCCAGTAGTATTGGGGTAACAGGGTACACTGAAGCTTTCTTT.